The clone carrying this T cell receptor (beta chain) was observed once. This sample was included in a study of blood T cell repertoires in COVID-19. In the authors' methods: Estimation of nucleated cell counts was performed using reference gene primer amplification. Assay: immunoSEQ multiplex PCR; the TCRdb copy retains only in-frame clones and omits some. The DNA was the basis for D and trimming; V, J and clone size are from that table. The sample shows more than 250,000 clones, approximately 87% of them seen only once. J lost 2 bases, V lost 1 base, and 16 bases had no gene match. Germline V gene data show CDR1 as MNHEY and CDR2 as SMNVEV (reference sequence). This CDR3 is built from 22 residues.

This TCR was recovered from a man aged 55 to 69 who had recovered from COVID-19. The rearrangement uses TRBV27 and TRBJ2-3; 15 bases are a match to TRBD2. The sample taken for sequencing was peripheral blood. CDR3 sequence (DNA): TGTGCCAGCAGTTTATACGCCCCGGGACTAGCGGGAGGTCGGGGACCCACAGATACGCAGTATTTT. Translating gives CASSLYAPGLAGGRGPTDTQYF.